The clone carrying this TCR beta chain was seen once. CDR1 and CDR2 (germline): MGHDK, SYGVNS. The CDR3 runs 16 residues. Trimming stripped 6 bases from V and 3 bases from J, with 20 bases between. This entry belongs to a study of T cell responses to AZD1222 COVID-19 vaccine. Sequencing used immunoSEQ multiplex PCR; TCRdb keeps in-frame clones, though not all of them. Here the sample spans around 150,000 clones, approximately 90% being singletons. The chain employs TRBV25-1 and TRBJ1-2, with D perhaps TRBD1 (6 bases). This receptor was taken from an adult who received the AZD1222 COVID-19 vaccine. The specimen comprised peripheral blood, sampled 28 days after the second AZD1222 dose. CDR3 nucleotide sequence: TGTGCCAGCAGCCCCTTGGAGGGCCGGGGGCACTATGGCTACACCTTC. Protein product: CASSPLEGRGHYGYTF.